These 26 T cell receptor beta chains were all obtained from the same sample, sequenced in a study of identical twins. Each CDR3 protein gets one entry after TCRdb re-called the 5' RACE reads with MiXCR. The sample comprises 350,000 to 400,000 distinct CDR3 sequences, approximately 10% of which are singletons, and around 8.6% rests with the top ten. The sample comprised naive T cells sorted from blood. These receptors all stem from a woman in her fifties or sixties in good health.

This chain joins TRBV11-2 and TRBJ2-7; unclear D gene. V was clipped by 7 bases and J by 2 bases, with 18 bases between them. The CDR3 sequence is 15 residues long. CDR1 is SGHAT and CDR2 is FQNNGV in the germline V gene. CDR3 in DNA: TGTGCCAGCACCTCCGCCCTTCCTTACGCCTACGAGCAGTACGTC. It is translated as CASTSALPYAYEQYV.

This clonotype has just a few counts. This chain connects TRBV4-2 to TRBJ2-5; possible D gene TRBD1, 8 bases. Trimming shortened V by 0 bases and J by 5 bases, and 16 bases separated the two germline ends. CDR3 length: 16 amino acids. Germline CDR1 reads LGHNA; CDR2 reads YNFKEQ. CDR3 nucleotide sequence: TGTGCCAGCAGCCAAGATAGCGGACAGGGAGGGGAGACCCAGTACTTC. This codes for CASSQDSGQGGETQYF.

This clonotype was seen many times. This rearrangement joins TRBV9 to TRBJ2-1; 11 bases line up with TRBD2. V shed 4 bases and J 4 bases; nucleotides not matched to a gene: 7. The CDR3 is 16 amino acids. Germline V gives CDR1 SGDLS, CDR2 YYNGEE. The CDR3 here is CASSPRTSGSYNEQFF. Here the CDR3 DNA reads TGTGCCAGCAGCCCCCGAACTAGCGGGAGTTACAATGAGCAGTTCTTC.

The chain links TRBV19 to TRBJ2-7; no clear D gene. The CDR3 has 11 residues. The germline V gene has CDR1 LNHDA and CDR2 SQIVND (reference sequence). Trimming pared 6 bases from V and 4 bases from J, leaving 7 bases between. The DNA for the CDR3 is TGTGCCAGTAGCGAGCTGTACGAGCAGTACGTC. It yields the protein CASSELYEQYV.

This chain joins TRBV12-3 or TRBV12-4 and TRBJ1-1; a weak D match, TRBD1 (6 bases). The V end lost 4 bases, the J end lost 0 bases, and 9 bases lay between the germline ends. The CDR3 runs 14 residues. DNA for the CDR3: TGTGCCAGCAGTTCGGACAGATTGAACACTGAAGCTTTCTTT. This gives the protein CASSSDRLNTEAFF.

This clonotype occurred many times. The rearrangement joins TRBV5-1 to TRBJ2-7; D may be TRBD2 (5 bases). The CDR3 runs 13 residues. The V end lost 0 bases, the J end lost 6 bases, and 10 bases lay between the germline ends. The germline gives CDR1 SGHRS, CDR2 YFSETQ. CDR3 in DNA: TGCGCCAGCAGCTTGGTTGAGGGCCGCGAGCAGTACTTC. Translated: CASSLVEGREQYF.

This clonotype has a count of ten or more. CDR3 loop: CASSSSSSEAFF. In DNA, the CDR3 is TGTGCCAGCAGCTCCAGTAGCTCTGAAGCTTTCTTT. This rearrangement joins TRBV7-9 to TRBJ1-1; unclear D gene. CDR1 is SEHNR and CDR2 is FQNEAQ in the germline V gene (reference sequence). The CDR3 loop spans 12 amino acids. Trimming took off 4 bases at V and 6 bases at J, with 9 bases between the two ends.

The chain recombines TRBV11-2 with TRBJ2-4, with D tentatively TRBD2 (6 bases). The CDR3 runs to 13 residues. CDR1 SGHAT and CDR2 FQNNGV come from the germline V gene. Trimming took 5 bases from V and 6 from J, leaving 11 bases between them. DNA of the CDR3: TGTGCCAGCAGCCCCCGGGAGAGAAACATTCAGTACTTC. Translated: CASSPRERNIQYF.

The genes are TRBV3-1 and TRBJ2-2; TRBD2 aligns across 9 bases. The CDR3 covers 16 residues. With V trimmed by 4 bases and J by 6 bases, 9 bases remained unmatched. From germline, CDR1 is LGHDT and CDR2 YNNKEL (reference sequence). The CDR3 coding sequence is TGTGCCAGCAGCCGCCGAACTAGCGGGCCGCCCGGGGAGCTGTTTTTT. This encodes CASSRRTSGPPGELFF. Drawing the rest from reference TRBV3-1 and TRBJ2-2, the complete variable domain is DTAVSQTPKYLVTQMGNDKSIKCEQNLGHDTMYWYKQDSKKFLKIMFSYNNKELIINETVPNRFSPKSPDKAHLNLHINSLELGDSAVYFCASSRRTSGPPGELFFGEGSRLTVL.

The chain recombines TRBV11-2 with TRBJ2-2; weak D call: TRBD2 (5 bases). Germline CDR1 reads SGHAT; CDR2 reads FQNNGV. The CDR3 spans 15 residues. V was trimmed by 4 bases and J by 3 bases, leaving 12 bases between them. The CDR3 region has the DNA TGTGCCAGCAGCTCACGACTACGCGACACCGGGGAGCTGTTTTTT. Translating it yields CASSSRLRDTGELFF.

This clonotype showed up just a few times. The chain combines TRBV5-1 with TRBJ2-7; D not certain. CDR1 SGHRS and CDR2 YFSETQ come from the germline V gene. Trimming took off 0 bases at V and 6 bases at J, with 10 bases between the two ends. The CDR3 extends over 13 amino acids. The CDR3 protein is CASSLADRVEQYF. CDR3 in DNA: TGCGCCAGCAGCTTGGCGGATCGGGTCGAGCAGTACTTC.

This clonotype appeared a few times. The rearrangement joins TRBV5-1 to TRBJ1-2; TRBD1 agrees at 10 bases. The CDR3 is made up of 13 amino acids. The germline gives CDR1 SGHRS, CDR2 YFSETQ. Germline trimming cut 4 bases from V and 6 bases from J; bases unmatched to any gene: 3. CDR3 in DNA: TGCGCCAGCAGCGTAGGGACAGGGGATGGCTACACCTTC. It codes for CASSVGTGDGYTF.

This clonotype was observed many times. The rearrangement links TRBV12-3 or TRBV12-4 to TRBJ2-3; possible D gene TRBD1, 7 bases. Trimming cost V 4 bases and J 7 bases, with 12 bases left between them. There are 13 residues in the CDR3. The CDR3 protein is CASSWRGRHTQYF. CDR3 nucleotides: TGTGCCAGCAGTTGGAGGGGGCGTCATACGCAGTATTTT.

This clonotype was seen a handful of times. The V gene is TRBV5-5, the J gene TRBJ2-7; 7 bases line up with TRBD1. This CDR3 region has 13 residues. Germline assignment: CDR1 SGHKS and CDR2 YYEKEE (reference sequence). Unmatched junction bases numbered 8, after V lost 4 bases and J lost 7 bases. The CDR3 DNA is TGTGCCAGCAGCCTGAGAGCAGGGGGTGAGCAGTACGTC. This encodes CASSLRAGGEQYV.

The chain is built from TRBV11-2 and TRBJ1-5; a weak D match, TRBD1 (5 bases). Trimming removed 4 bases from V and 5 bases from J, with 9 bases in between. The CDR3 consists of 13 residues. Germline V lookup: CDR1 SGHAT, CDR2 FQNNGV. The CDR3: CASSSNRYQPQHF. The DNA of the CDR3 is TGTGCCAGCAGCTCCAACAGGTATCAGCCCCAGCATTTT. The full variable domain, its missing parts supplied by reference TRBV11-2 and TRBJ1-5, is EAGVAQSPRYKIIEKRQSVAFWCNPISGHATLYWYQQILGQGPKLLIQFQNNGVVDDSQLPKDRFSAERLKGVDSTLKIQPAKLEDSAVYLCASSSNRYQPQHFGDGTRLSIL.

In this sample, this clonotype turned up many times. The rearrangement joins TRBV12-3 or TRBV12-4 to TRBJ2-7, with D possibly TRBD2 on 6 matching bases. The CDR3 loop spans 14 amino acids. V was pared by 4 bases and J by 4 bases, with 14 bases between. The CDR3 DNA reads TGTGCCAGCAGTTATGAAGCGGCGGGGTACGAGCAGTACTTC. Translating it yields CASSYEAAGYEQYF.

This clonotype was found many times. This chain uses TRBV4-1 with TRBJ2-3, with a possible D match to TRBD2 (5 bases). V lost 0 bases and J 6 bases, leaving 7 bases between the germline ends. Germline CDR1 MGHRA, CDR2 YSYEKL. The CDR3 sequence is 13 residues long. The CDR3 DNA reads as TGCGCCAGCAGCCAAGACGAGCGGGATACGCAGTATTTT. Amino acids: CASSQDERDTQYF.

This sequence joins TRBV27 and TRBJ1-5; D call uncertain. Trimming pared 5 bases from V and 7 bases from J, leaving 18 bases between. The CDR3 is 15 amino acids. From germline, CDR1 is MNHEY and CDR2 SMNVEV (reference sequence). CDR3: CASSPRAPGGQPQHF. DNA of the CDR3: TGTGCCAGCAGTCCCCGGGCCCCAGGAGGACAGCCCCAGCATTTT.

This clonotype was seen at least ten times. The J gene is TRBJ2-1, the V gene TRBV3-1; D might be TRBD2 (6 bases). Germline lookup yields CDR1 LGHDT and CDR2 YNNKEL (reference sequence). V was cut by 4 bases and J by 9 bases, with 16 bases left in between. This CDR3 spans 14 amino acids. The CDR3 protein is CASSRVETRGEQFF. CDR3 in DNA: TGTGCCAGCAGCCGGGTGGAGACTAGAGGTGAGCAGTTCTTC.

This chain joins TRBV6-1 and TRBJ2-3, with 13 bases identical to TRBD2. From germline, CDR1 is MNHNS and CDR2 SASEGT. J was trimmed by 6 bases and V by 2 bases; bases with no gene match: 5. CDR3 length: 16 amino acids. The CDR3 DNA reads as TGTGCCAGCAGTGAAACTAGCGGGAGGGCCGCGGATACGCAGTATTTT. Translation: CASSETSGRAADTQYF.

The sample holds a few counts of this clonotype. The rearrangement links TRBV25-1 to TRBJ2-6, with 9 nucleotides matching TRBD1. The V gene's germline CDR1 is MGHDK and CDR2 SYGVNS. The CDR3 totals 19 residues. V was clipped by 3 bases and J by 1 base; unmatched bases: 10. CDR3 nucleotides: TGTGCCAGCAGTGAGGTCACCGGGACAGGGTTGTCTGGGGCCAACGTCCTGACTTTC. Translation gives CASSEVTGTGLSGANVLTF.

This clonotype was counted at least ten times. The genes are TRBV7-2 and TRBJ2-5, with D possibly TRBD2 on 6 matching bases. The germline V gene encodes CDR1 SGHTA and CDR2 FQGNSA. Trimming left V 4 bases short and J 5 bases short, with 11 bases between. This CDR3 contains 13 residues. The CDR3 DNA sequence: TGTGCCAGCAGCTGGGACTCAGCGGAGACCCAGTACTTC. Its protein is CASSWDSAETQYF.

The chain couples TRBV29-1 to TRBJ2-7; 9 bases are a match to TRBD1. Germline CDR1 reads SQVTM; CDR2 reads ANQGSEA. The CDR3 is made up of 14 amino acids. The CDR3 sequence: CIVEGTGKGYEQYV. The CDR3 nucleotides are TGCATCGTTGAGGGGACAGGGAAGGGATACGAGCAGTACGTC.

This clonotype was observed a few times. V is TRBV3-1 and J is TRBJ1-2; TRBD1 agrees at 7 bases. V trimming: 4 bases; J trimming: 4 bases; junction bases outside the gene matches: 9. From germline, CDR1 is LGHDT and CDR2 YNNKEL (reference sequence). The CDR3 loop spans 15 amino acids. The CDR3 spells CASSPNLGGSYGYTF. CDR3 DNA: TGTGCCAGCAGCCCAAATCTAGGGGGCTCCTATGGCTACACCTTC.

The chain joins TRBV27 to TRBJ2-2; 11 nucleotides align to TRBD2. J gave up 5 bases and V 6 bases, and 8 bases lay outside the gene matches. The CDR3 is made up of 16 amino acids. Germline V gene lookup returns CDR1 MNHEY and CDR2 SMNVEV (reference sequence). The CDR3: CASRSPGLADTGELFF. The CDR3 bases are TGTGCCAGCAGGAGTCCGGGACTAGCGGATACCGGGGAGCTGTTTTTT.

This clonotype was detected only a few times. The J gene is TRBJ2-3, the V gene TRBV29-1; D ambiguous. CDR1 SQVTM and CDR2 ANQGSEA come from the germline V gene. The V end lost 4 bases, the J end lost 6 bases, and 5 bases lay between the germline ends. The CDR3 covers 10 residues. The CDR3 region is CSVGDDTQYF. The CDR3 region has the DNA TGCAGCGTTGGGGATGATACGCAGTATTTT.